The clone carrying this T cell receptor (beta chain) turned up a few times. The data derive from a study of response to subunit inactivated influenza vaccine. TCRdb independently ran MiXCR on the RT-PCR reads; one entry per CDR3 protein. The data hold about 570,000 distinct CDR3 sequences, with about 11% observed a single time. This CDR3 is built from 17 residues. Trimming took off 3 bases at V and 3 bases at J, with 21 bases between the two ends. Germline CDR1 and CDR2: MDHEN and SYDVKM. A further study also used this sample, focusing on T cells expressing NK-cell markers. Per that study: UMI-tagged 5'RACE template switching yielded the TCR beta cDNA. Sorted CD3+CD56+NKG2C+, CD3+CD56+NKG2C- and CD3+CD56-NKG2C+ T-cell subsets were beta-chain profiled. Sequenced donors, eight in total, included seven who were HCMV-seropositive and one who was seronegative. The CD3+CD56-NKG2C+ fraction was also led by these clonotypes in several donors. Expanded NKG2C+ T cell clones had unclear HCMV specificity.

This specimen consisted of PBMCs from blood, obtained on the day of vaccination. This chain links TRBV28 with TRBJ2-7, with unresolved D. This TCR was sampled from a man aged 50 or older who received an inactivated influenza vaccine. In nucleotides, the CDR3 is TGTGCCAGCAGTTTGTCCCTACATGGCAAGGGAAGCTACGAGCAGTACTTC. It codes for CASSLSLHGKGSYEQYF. Complete variable domain (other parts from reference TRBV28 and TRBJ2-7): DVKVTQSSRYLVKRTGEKVFLECVQDMDHENMFWYRQDPGLGLRLIYFSYDVKMKEKGDIPEGYSVSREKKERFSLILESASTNQTSMYLCASSLSLHGKGSYEQYFGPGTRLTVT.